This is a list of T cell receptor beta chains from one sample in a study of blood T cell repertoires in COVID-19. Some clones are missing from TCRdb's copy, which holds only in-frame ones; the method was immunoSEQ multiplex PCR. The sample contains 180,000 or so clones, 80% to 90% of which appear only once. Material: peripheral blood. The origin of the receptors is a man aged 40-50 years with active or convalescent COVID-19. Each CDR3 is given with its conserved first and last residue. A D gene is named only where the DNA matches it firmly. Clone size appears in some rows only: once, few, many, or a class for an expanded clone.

CDR3 DNA: TGTGCCAGCAGCCAAGCTGGGGGGGCGAGCTATGGCTACACCTTC; CDR3 protein: CASSQAGGASYGYTF; clone size: NA; V gene: TRBV14; D gene: NA; J gene: TRBJ1-2
CDR3 DNA: TGCAGCGTTGTAACCAGGGGGCGTGGGAACACTGAAGCTTTCTTT; CDR3 protein: CSVVTRGRGNTEAFF; clone size: few; V gene: TRBV29-1; D gene: TRBD1; J gene: TRBJ1-1
CDR3 DNA: TGTGCCAGTAGTGGGACATCTAGCAATCAGCCCCAGCATTTT; CDR3 protein: CASSGTSSNQPQHF; clone size: NA; V gene: TRBV19; D gene: NA; J gene: TRBJ1-5
CDR3 DNA: TGTGCCAGCAGTTCGGGGGGTTCAACTCAGCCCCAGCATTTT; CDR3 protein: CASSSGGSTQPQHF; clone size: NA; V gene: TRBV28; D gene: NA; J gene: TRBJ1-5
CDR3 DNA: TGTGCCAGCAGTCCCGGGACAGGAAACTACAATGAGCAGTTCTTC; CDR3 protein: CASSPGTGNYNEQFF; clone size: NA; V gene: TRBV6-2/TRBV6-3; D gene: TRBD1; J gene: TRBJ2-1
CDR3 DNA: TGTGCCAGCACCGACCCAGGTCAGCCCCAGCATTTT; CDR3 protein: CASTDPGQPQHF; clone size: NA; V gene: TRBV12-3/TRBV12-4; D gene: NA; J gene: TRBJ1-5
CDR3 DNA: TGTGCCAGCAGCGGGGGACAGTTTACTGAAGCTTTCTTT; CDR3 protein: CASSGGQFTEAFF; clone size: once; V gene: TRBV5-6; D gene: TRBD1; J gene: TRBJ1-1
CDR3 DNA: TGCGCCAGCAGCGGAGGGGGCCTCTCTTACAATGAGCAGTTCTTC; CDR3 protein: CASSGGGLSYNEQFF; clone size: NA; V gene: TRBV4-1; D gene: NA; J gene: TRBJ2-1
CDR3 DNA: TGTGCCACCAGCAGAGATAAGGGGGGGTCCTTCTACGAGCAGTACTTC; CDR3 protein: CATSRDKGGSFYEQYF; clone size: once; V gene: TRBV15; D gene: NA; J gene: TRBJ2-7
CDR3 DNA: TGTGCCAGCAACACCCAGACTAGCGGGGGGGCCCTGAACACCGGGGAGCTGTTTTTT; CDR3 protein: CASNTQTSGGALNTGELFF; clone size: NA; V gene: TRBV7-2; D gene: TRBD2; J gene: TRBJ2-2
CDR3 DNA: TGTGCCAGCAGGGGACATGAAGCTTTCTTT; CDR3 protein: CASRGHEAFF; clone size: few; V gene: TRBV25-1; D gene: NA; J gene: TRBJ1-1
CDR3 DNA: TGTGCCAGTAGTATAGTCACGGGACAGGGGGACACTGAAGCTTTCTTT; CDR3 protein: CASSIVTGQGDTEAFF; clone size: NA; V gene: TRBV19; D gene: TRBD1; J gene: TRBJ1-1
CDR3 DNA: TGTGCCAGCAGCTTATGGGGGCAGGGCTCTGGGGCCAACGTCCTGACTTTC; CDR3 protein: CASSLWGQGSGANVLTF; clone size: NA; V gene: TRBV11-2; D gene: NA; J gene: TRBJ2-6
CDR3 DNA: TGTGCCATCAGACATGGAGACTTCTATGGCTACACCTTC; CDR3 protein: CAIRHGDFYGYTF; clone size: NA; V gene: TRBV10-3; D gene: NA; J gene: TRBJ1-2
CDR3 DNA: TGTGCCAGCAGCGACTCCGGGACTATGTCGGAGACCCAGTACTTC; CDR3 protein: CASSDSGTMSETQYF; clone size: NA; V gene: TRBV7-9; D gene: TRBD2; J gene: TRBJ2-5
CDR3 DNA: TGTGCCAGCTCACCTACAAAAGTTACTTCACCCCTCCACTTT; CDR3 protein: CASSPTKVTSPLHF; clone size: NA; V gene: TRBV18; D gene: NA; J gene: TRBJ1-6
CDR3 DNA: TGTGCCAGCACCCGGGGGGCTAGCACAGATACGCAGTATTTT; CDR3 protein: CASTRGASTDTQYF; clone size: NA; V gene: TRBV6-5; D gene: NA; J gene: TRBJ2-3
CDR3 DNA: TGTGCCAGCAGACCCGGGAGGGGGAATGGCTACACCTTC; CDR3 protein: CASRPGRGNGYTF; clone size: NA; V gene: TRBV6-5; D gene: NA; J gene: TRBJ1-2
CDR3 DNA: TGCAGCGTTGAAGTTCAGGGGGAACACACTGAAGCTTTCTTT; CDR3 protein: CSVEVQGEHTEAFF; clone size: NA; V gene: TRBV29-1; D gene: TRBD1; J gene: TRBJ1-1
CDR3 DNA: TGCGCCAGCAGGAGACAGGGGGCAGGGACTGAAGCTTTCTTT; CDR3 protein: CASRRQGAGTEAFF; clone size: once; V gene: TRBV4-1; D gene: TRBD1; J gene: TRBJ1-1
CDR3 DNA: TGTGCCAGCAGTGAAAGGGGACTAGCGGGCGCGTACCAAGAGACCCAGTACTTC; CDR3 protein: CASSERGLAGAYQETQYF; clone size: NA; V gene: TRBV2; D gene: TRBD2; J gene: TRBJ2-5
CDR3 DNA: TGTGCCAGCAGGGAGGGACAGGGGACAGATACGCAGTATTTT; CDR3 protein: CASREGQGTDTQYF; clone size: few; V gene: TRBV2; D gene: TRBD1; J gene: TRBJ2-3
CDR3 DNA: TGTGCCAGCAACTGGACACCACCGATCGGAGCTTTCTTT; CDR3 protein: CASNWTPPIGAFF; clone size: NA; V gene: TRBV2; D gene: NA; J gene: TRBJ1-1
CDR3 DNA: TGTGCCAGCAGTATGACTACAGGGATAAGGAATGGCTACACCTTC; CDR3 protein: CASSMTTGIRNGYTF; clone size: NA; V gene: TRBV28; D gene: NA; J gene: TRBJ1-2
CDR3 DNA: TGCGCCAGCAGCCAGGCCCTGCCAGGACAGATGACGGGGTATAATTCACCCCTCCACTTT; CDR3 protein: CASSQALPGQMTGYNSPLHF; clone size: few; V gene: TRBV4-1; D gene: NA; J gene: TRBJ1-6
CDR3 DNA: TGTGCCAGCGGTAAAGGACAGGGACACTCTGGGGCCAACGTCCTGACTTTC; CDR3 protein: CASGKGQGHSGANVLTF; clone size: NA; V gene: TRBV7-6; D gene: TRBD1; J gene: TRBJ2-6
CDR3 DNA: TGTGCCAGCAGCTTAACTGGGGAACCACCAACCAACCGGGACAGGGATGAAAAACTGTTTTTT; CDR3 protein: CASSLTGEPPTNRDRDEKLFF; clone size: once; V gene: TRBV7-3; D gene: TRBD1; J gene: TRBJ1-4
CDR3 DNA: TGTGCCAGCTCACTGGGGACAGGGGGCGACTATGGCTACACCTTC; CDR3 protein: CASSLGTGGDYGYTF; clone size: NA; V gene: TRBV18; D gene: TRBD1; J gene: TRBJ1-2
CDR3 DNA: TGTGCCAGCAGTGGCCCTCGGGGGGAAATCGACGGCTACACCTTC; CDR3 protein: CASSGPRGEIDGYTF; clone size: few; V gene: TRBV2; D gene: NA; J gene: TRBJ1-2
CDR3 DNA: TGTGCCAGCAGTGGTTCTTGGACTAGAAATGAGCAGTTCTTC; CDR3 protein: CASSGSWTRNEQFF; clone size: NA; V gene: TRBV25-1; D gene: TRBD2; J gene: TRBJ2-1
CDR3 DNA: TGTGCCAGCAGCTCAGAGAGGATCAAATTCAGCTCTGGAAACACCATATATTTT; CDR3 protein: CASSSERIKFSSGNTIYF; clone size: NA; V gene: TRBV11-2; D gene: NA; J gene: TRBJ1-3
CDR3 DNA: TGTGCCTGGAGTGGCGGGGGGCCATACTACAATGAGCAGTTCTTC; CDR3 protein: CAWSGGGPYYNEQFF; clone size: NA; V gene: TRBV30; D gene: TRBD2; J gene: TRBJ2-1
CDR3 DNA: TGTGCCAGCAGCCAGTACCAGTATTCTGAAGCTTTCTTT; CDR3 protein: CASSQYQYSEAFF; clone size: NA; V gene: TRBV3-1/TRBV3-2; D gene: NA; J gene: TRBJ1-1
CDR3 DNA: TGTGCCAGCAGCCGTGGACAGGGCTATGGCTACACCTTC; CDR3 protein: CASSRGQGYGYTF; clone size: NA; V gene: TRBV5-5; D gene: TRBD1; J gene: TRBJ1-2
CDR3 DNA: TGTGCCAGTAGTCTAACGGGGGGACGGGAGCAGTACTTC; CDR3 protein: CASSLTGGREQYF; clone size: few; V gene: TRBV19; D gene: TRBD2; J gene: TRBJ2-7
CDR3 DNA: TGTGCCAGCAGCTTTTCGGCGGGGGTCATGGGTTTCGAGCAGTACTTC; CDR3 protein: CASSFSAGVMGFEQYF; clone size: NA; V gene: TRBV5-8; D gene: TRBD2; J gene: TRBJ2-7
CDR3 DNA: TGTGCCAGCAGCCGGAGAGGAGCGGGGCCGGCAGATACGCAGTATTTT; CDR3 protein: CASSRRGAGPADTQYF; clone size: NA; V gene: TRBV11-3; D gene: TRBD2; J gene: TRBJ2-3
CDR3 DNA: TGTGCCAGCAGCTTCGGGACAGAACCCTACGAGCAGTACTTC; CDR3 protein: CASSFGTEPYEQYF; clone size: NA; V gene: TRBV7-9; D gene: TRBD1; J gene: TRBJ2-7
CDR3 DNA: TGCGCCAGCAGCTCCTCCGGGACAGGGGGCTTGGGGGACGTCTACACCTTC; CDR3 protein: CASSSSGTGGLGDVYTF; clone size: NA; V gene: TRBV5-1; D gene: TRBD1; J gene: TRBJ1-2
CDR3 DNA: TGTGCCAGCAGTGAAGGTTGGAGACAGAATAGCAATCAGCCCCAGCATTTT; CDR3 protein: CASSEGWRQNSNQPQHF; clone size: NA; V gene: TRBV6-1; D gene: NA; J gene: TRBJ1-5
CDR3 DNA: TGTGCCAGCAGTGAAACGGGAAGCTCTGGAAACACCATATATTTT; CDR3 protein: CASSETGSSGNTIYF; clone size: NA; V gene: TRBV25-1; D gene: NA; J gene: TRBJ1-3
CDR3 DNA: TGTGCCACCAGCAGAGCCAGCTCTGGAAACACCATATATTTT; CDR3 protein: CATSRASSGNTIYF; clone size: NA; V gene: TRBV15; D gene: NA; J gene: TRBJ1-3
CDR3 DNA: TGTGCCAGCAGCGTGACAGGGGCGGCCGGGGAGCTGTTTTTT; CDR3 protein: CASSVTGAAGELFF; clone size: NA; V gene: TRBV11-3; D gene: TRBD1; J gene: TRBJ2-2
CDR3 DNA: TGTGCCAGCAGTAGGAGTAGGCCCTTTTCTAGCGTAGGTGCAGATACGCAGTATTTT; CDR3 protein: CASSRSRPFSSVGADTQYF; clone size: NA; V gene: TRBV28; D gene: NA; J gene: TRBJ2-3
CDR3 DNA: TGCGCCAGCAGCCCCTTCGGACAGGGGGCAATGAACACTGAAGCTTTCTTT; CDR3 protein: CASSPFGQGAMNTEAFF; clone size: NA; V gene: TRBV5-1; D gene: TRBD1; J gene: TRBJ1-1
CDR3 DNA: TGTGCCAGTAGGCCGGGGGGGTCGTACTACGAGCAGTACTTC; CDR3 protein: CASRPGGSYYEQYF; clone size: NA; V gene: TRBV19; D gene: TRBD2; J gene: TRBJ2-7
CDR3 DNA: TGTGCCAGCAGTTTGGACAGGCTTGCAGATACGCAGTATTTT; CDR3 protein: CASSLDRLADTQYF; clone size: once; V gene: TRBV27; D gene: TRBD1; J gene: TRBJ2-3
CDR3 DNA: TGTGCCAGCTCCGGGACAGGGGGCAATCAGCCCCAGCATTTT; CDR3 protein: CASSGTGGNQPQHF; clone size: NA; V gene: TRBV27; D gene: TRBD1; J gene: TRBJ1-5
CDR3 DNA: TGTGCCAGCAGCGAGTCGAGGGCAGCTCCACAGACAGGCTACACCTTC; CDR3 protein: CASSESRAAPQTGYTF; clone size: NA; V gene: TRBV9; D gene: NA; J gene: TRBJ1-2
CDR3 DNA: TGTGCCAGCAGCTTCTACGGGGGGGCGGCAGATACGCAGTATTTT; CDR3 protein: CASSFYGGAADTQYF; clone size: NA; V gene: TRBV5-6; D gene: TRBD2; J gene: TRBJ2-3
CDR3 DNA: TGCGCCAGCAGTGAGACAATTTCTAGCACAGATACGCAGTATTTT; CDR3 protein: CASSETISSTDTQYF; clone size: NA; V gene: TRBV10-1; D gene: NA; J gene: TRBJ2-3
CDR3 DNA: TGTGCCAGCAGCTCAAGACAGATCTACGAGCAGTACTTC; CDR3 protein: CASSSRQIYEQYF; clone size: NA; V gene: TRBV7-2; D gene: NA; J gene: TRBJ2-7
CDR3 DNA: TGTGCCAGTAGTGCTCGGTTGAACACTGAAGCTTTCTTT; CDR3 protein: CASSARLNTEAFF; clone size: NA; V gene: TRBV19; D gene: NA; J gene: TRBJ1-1
CDR3 DNA: TGTGCCAGCAGCCCGAGGACAGATACCTACAATGAGCAGTTCTTC; CDR3 protein: CASSPRTDTYNEQFF; clone size: NA; V gene: TRBV9; D gene: NA; J gene: TRBJ2-1
CDR3 DNA: TGCGCCAGCAGCCAAGATTCGGGTCAGCCCCAGCATTTT; CDR3 protein: CASSQDSGQPQHF; clone size: few; V gene: TRBV4-3; D gene: NA; J gene: TRBJ1-5
CDR3 DNA: TGTGCCAGCAGCCCCAGACAGGGGTCAGATACGCAGTATTTT; CDR3 protein: CASSPRQGSDTQYF; clone size: NA; V gene: TRBV5-4; D gene: TRBD1; J gene: TRBJ2-3